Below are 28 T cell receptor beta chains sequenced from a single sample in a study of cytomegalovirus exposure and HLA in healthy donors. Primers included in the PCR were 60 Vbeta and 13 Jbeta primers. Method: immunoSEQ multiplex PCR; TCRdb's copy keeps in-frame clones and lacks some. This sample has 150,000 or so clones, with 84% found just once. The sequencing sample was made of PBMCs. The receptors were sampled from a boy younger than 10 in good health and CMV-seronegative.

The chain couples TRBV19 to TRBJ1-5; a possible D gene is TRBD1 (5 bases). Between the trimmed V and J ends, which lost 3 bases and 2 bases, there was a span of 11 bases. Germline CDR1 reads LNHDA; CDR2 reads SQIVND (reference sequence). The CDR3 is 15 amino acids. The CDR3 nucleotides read TGTGCCAGTAGTATTTCAGGGAGGGGCAATCAGCCCCAGCATTTT. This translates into CASSISGRGNQPQHF. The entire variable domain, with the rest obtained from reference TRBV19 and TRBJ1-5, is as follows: DGGITQSPKYLFRKEGQNVTLSCEQNLNHDAMYWYRQDPGQGLRLIYYSQIVNDFQKGDIAEGYSVSREKKESFPLTVTSAQKNPTAFYLCASSISGRGNQPQHFGDGTRLSIL.

The CDR3 sequence is CASSLGPWQGGGNTIYF. CDR3 DNA sequence: TGTGCCAGCAGCTTAGGCCCCTGGCAGGGAGGAGGAAACACCATATATTTT. The gene calls are TRBV7-9 and TRBJ1-3, with a possible D match to TRBD1 (5 bases). The V end was cut by 1 base, the J end by 4 bases, with 17 bases between. Germline assignment: CDR1 SEHNR and CDR2 FQNEAQ (reference sequence). The CDR3 consists of 17 residues.

CDR3 DNA: TGTGCCAGCAGTGAAGAACAGGGCCAGCCCCAGCATTTT. This gives the protein CASSEEQGQPQHF. The V gene is TRBV2, the J gene TRBJ1-5; D perhaps matches TRBD1 (6 bases). Germline V gene sequence: CDR1 SNHLY, CDR2 FYNNEI. The length of the CDR3 is 13 residues. V was trimmed by 1 base and J by 7 bases, leaving 8 bases between them.

CDR3 residues: CASSLQGADGYTF. In DNA form, the CDR3 reads TGTGCCAGCAGCTTGCAGGGGGCGGATGGCTACACCTTC. V is TRBV5-4 and J is TRBJ1-2, with 8 bases lining up with TRBD1. CDR1 is SGHNT, CDR2 YYREEE, per germline (reference sequence). There are 13 residues in the CDR3. V shed 1 base and J 6 bases; nucleotides not matched to a gene: 2.

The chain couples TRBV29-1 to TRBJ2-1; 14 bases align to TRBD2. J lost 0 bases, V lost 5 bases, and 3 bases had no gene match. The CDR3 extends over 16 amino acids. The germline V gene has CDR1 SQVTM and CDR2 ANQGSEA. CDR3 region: CSVSGTSGSSYNEQFF. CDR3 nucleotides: TGCAGCGTTAGCGGGACTAGCGGGAGCTCCTACAATGAGCAGTTCTTC.

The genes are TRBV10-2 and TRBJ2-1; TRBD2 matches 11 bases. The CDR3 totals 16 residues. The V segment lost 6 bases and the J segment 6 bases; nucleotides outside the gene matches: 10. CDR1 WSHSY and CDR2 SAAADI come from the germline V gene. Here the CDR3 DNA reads TGCGCCAGCAGGGAAACTAGCGGGAGTTGGGCCAATGAGCAGTTCTTC. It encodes CASRETSGSWANEQFF.

The CDR3 region has the DNA TGTGCCAGCAGCCGTCGGACTTCAAGCTCTGGGGCCAACGTCCTGACTTTC. Its protein product is CASSRRTSSSGANVLTF. This rearrangement joins TRBV5-6 to TRBJ2-6; perhaps TRBD2 as D (5 bases). V was shortened by 4 bases and J by 0 bases, with 14 bases between the two germline ends. The CDR3 contains 17 residues. CDR1 is SGHDT, CDR2 YYEEEE, per germline.

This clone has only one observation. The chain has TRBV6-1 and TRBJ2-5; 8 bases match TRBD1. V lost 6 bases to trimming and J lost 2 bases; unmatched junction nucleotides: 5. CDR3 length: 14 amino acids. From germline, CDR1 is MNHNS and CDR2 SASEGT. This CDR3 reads CASSRDRGQETQYF. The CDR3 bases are TGTGCCAGCAGCAGAGACAGGGGACAAGAGACCCAGTACTTC.

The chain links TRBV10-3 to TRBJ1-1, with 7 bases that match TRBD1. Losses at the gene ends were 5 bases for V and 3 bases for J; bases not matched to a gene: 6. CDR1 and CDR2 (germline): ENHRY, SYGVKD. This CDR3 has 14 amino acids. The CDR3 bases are TGTGCCATCAGTCGACAGGGTGGTTACACTGAAGCTTTCTTT. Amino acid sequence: CAISRQGGYTEAFF.

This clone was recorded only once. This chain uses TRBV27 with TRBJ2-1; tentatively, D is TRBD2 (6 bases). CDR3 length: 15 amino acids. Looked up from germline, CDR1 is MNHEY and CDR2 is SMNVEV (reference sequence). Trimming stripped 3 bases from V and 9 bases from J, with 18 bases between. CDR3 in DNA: TGTGCCAGCAGTTTTCAGAGACTAGGGTGGGGTGAGCAGTTCTTC. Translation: CASSFQRLGWGEQFF.

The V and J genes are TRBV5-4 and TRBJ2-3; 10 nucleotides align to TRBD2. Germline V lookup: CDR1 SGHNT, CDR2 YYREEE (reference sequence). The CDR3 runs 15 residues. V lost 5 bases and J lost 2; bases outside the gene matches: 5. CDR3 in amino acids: CASRLAGRPTDTQYF. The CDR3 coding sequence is TGTGCCAGCAGACTAGCGGGAAGGCCCACAGATACGCAGTATTTT.

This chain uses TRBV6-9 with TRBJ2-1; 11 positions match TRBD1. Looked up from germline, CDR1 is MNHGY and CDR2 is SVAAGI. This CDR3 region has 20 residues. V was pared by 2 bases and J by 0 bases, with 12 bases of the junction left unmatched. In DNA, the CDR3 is TGTGCCAGCAGTTATAGGACAGGGGGCGCCGAAGGTTGCTCCTACAATGAGCAGTTCTTC. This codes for CASSYRTGGAEGCSYNEQFF.

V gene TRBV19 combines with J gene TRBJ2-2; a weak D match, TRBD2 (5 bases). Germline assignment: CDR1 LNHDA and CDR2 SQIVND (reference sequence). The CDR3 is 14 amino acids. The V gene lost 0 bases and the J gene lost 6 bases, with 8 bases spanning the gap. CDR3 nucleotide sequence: TGTGCCAGTAGTATAGAGGTGGACTCCGGGGAGCTGTTTTTT. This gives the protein CASSIEVDSGELFF.

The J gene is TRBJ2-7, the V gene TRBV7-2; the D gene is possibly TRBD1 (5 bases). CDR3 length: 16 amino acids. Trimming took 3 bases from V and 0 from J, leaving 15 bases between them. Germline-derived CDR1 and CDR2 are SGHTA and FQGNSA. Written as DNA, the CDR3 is TGTGCCAGCAGCTTTAATTGGACACCGGTCTCCTACGAGCAGTACTTC. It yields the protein CASSFNWTPVSYEQYF.

CDR3 region: CASTRSYSNQPQHF. The CDR3 DNA reads as TGTGCCAGTACACGGAGCTATAGCAATCAGCCCCAGCATTTT. The V call is TRBV19, the J call TRBJ1-5; D gene unclear. This CDR3 is 14 amino acids long. Germline V gene sequence: CDR1 LNHDA, CDR2 SQIVND (reference sequence). Trimming removed 7 bases from V and 0 bases from J, with 10 bases in between.

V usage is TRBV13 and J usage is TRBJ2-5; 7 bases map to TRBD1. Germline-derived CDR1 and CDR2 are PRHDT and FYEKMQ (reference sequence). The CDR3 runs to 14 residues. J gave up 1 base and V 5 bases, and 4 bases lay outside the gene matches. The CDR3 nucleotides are TGTGCCAGCAGCCCGGACAGGAGCCAAGAGACCCAGTACTTC. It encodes CASSPDRSQETQYF.

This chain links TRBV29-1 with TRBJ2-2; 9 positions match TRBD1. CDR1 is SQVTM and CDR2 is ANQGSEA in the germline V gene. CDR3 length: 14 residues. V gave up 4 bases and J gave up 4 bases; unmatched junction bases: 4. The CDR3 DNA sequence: TGCAGCGTTGCCCGGGACAGGGTCACCGGGGAGCTGTTTTTT. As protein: CSVARDRVTGELFF.

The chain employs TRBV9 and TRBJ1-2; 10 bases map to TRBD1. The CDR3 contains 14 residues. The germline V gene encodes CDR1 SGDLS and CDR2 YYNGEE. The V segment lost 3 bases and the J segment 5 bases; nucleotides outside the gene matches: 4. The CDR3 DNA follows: TGTGCCAGCAGCGGGACAGGGGGACCATATGGCTACACCTTC. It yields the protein CASSGTGGPYGYTF.

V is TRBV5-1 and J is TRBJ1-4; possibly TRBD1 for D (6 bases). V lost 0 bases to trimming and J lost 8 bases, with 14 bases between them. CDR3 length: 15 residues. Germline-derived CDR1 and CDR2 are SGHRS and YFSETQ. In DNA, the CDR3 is TGCGCCAGCAGCTTGGCCGCGGGGGCGGAAGAAAAACTGTTTTTT. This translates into CASSLAAGAEEKLFF.

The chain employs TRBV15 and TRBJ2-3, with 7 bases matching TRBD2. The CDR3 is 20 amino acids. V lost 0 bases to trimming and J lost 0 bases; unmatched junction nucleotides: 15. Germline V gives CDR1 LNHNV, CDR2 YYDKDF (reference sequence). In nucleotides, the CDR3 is TGTGCCACCAGCAGAGATAGAGGGGCTAGCGGAACACCAAGCACAGATACGCAGTATTTT. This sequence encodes CATSRDRGASGTPSTDTQYF. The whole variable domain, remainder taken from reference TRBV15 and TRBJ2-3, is DAMVIQNPRYQVTQFGKPVTLSCSQTLNHNVMYWYQQKSSQAPKLLFHYYDKDFNNEADTPDNFQSRRPNTSFCFLDIRSPGLGDTAMYLCATSRDRGASGTPSTDTQYFGPGTRLTVL.

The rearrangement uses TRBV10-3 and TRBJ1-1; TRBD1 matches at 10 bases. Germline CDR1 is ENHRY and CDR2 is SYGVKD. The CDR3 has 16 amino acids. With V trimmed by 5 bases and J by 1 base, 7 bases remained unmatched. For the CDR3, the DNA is TGTGCCATCAGTAAATTCCGGGACAGGGGGAACACTGAAGCTTTCTTT. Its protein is CAISKFRDRGNTEAFF.

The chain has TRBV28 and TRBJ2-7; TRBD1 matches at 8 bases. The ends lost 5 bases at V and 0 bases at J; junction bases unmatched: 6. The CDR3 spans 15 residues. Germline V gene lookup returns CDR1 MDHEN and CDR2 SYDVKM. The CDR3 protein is CASSLRTGPSYEQYF. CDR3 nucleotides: TGTGCCAGCAGTCTCCGGACAGGGCCCTCCTACGAGCAGTACTTC.

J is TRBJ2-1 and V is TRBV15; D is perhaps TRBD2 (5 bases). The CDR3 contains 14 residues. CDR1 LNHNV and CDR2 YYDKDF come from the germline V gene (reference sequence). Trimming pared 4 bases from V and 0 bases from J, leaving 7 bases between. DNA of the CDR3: TGTGCCACCAGCAAGCGGAGCTCCTACAATGAGCAGTTCTTC. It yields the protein CATSKRSSYNEQFF.

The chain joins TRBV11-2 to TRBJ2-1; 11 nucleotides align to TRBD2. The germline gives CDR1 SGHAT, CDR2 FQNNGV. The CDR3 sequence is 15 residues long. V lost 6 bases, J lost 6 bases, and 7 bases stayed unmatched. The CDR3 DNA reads TGTGCCAGCAGAGTTATAGCGGGAGGGCCCAATGAGCAGTTCTTC. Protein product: CASRVIAGGPNEQFF.

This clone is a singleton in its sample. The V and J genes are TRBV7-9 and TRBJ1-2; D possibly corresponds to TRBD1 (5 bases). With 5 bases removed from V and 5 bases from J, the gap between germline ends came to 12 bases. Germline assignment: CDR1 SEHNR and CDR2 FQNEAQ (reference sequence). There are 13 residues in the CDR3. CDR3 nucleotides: TGTGCCAGCAGCCTCAGGGTTGAGTATGGCTACACCTTC. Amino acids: CASSLRVEYGYTF. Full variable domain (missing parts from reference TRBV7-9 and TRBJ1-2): DTGVSQNPRHKITKRGQNVTFRCDPISEHNRLYWYRQTLGQGPEFLTYFQNEAQLEKSRLLSDRFSAERPKGSFSTLEIQRTEQGDSAMYLCASSLRVEYGYTFGSGTRLTVV.

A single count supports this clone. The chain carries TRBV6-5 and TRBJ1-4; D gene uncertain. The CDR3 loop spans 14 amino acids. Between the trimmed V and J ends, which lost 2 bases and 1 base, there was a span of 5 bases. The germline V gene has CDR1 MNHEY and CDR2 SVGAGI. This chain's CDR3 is CASSYARTNEKLFF. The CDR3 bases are TGTGCCAGCAGTTACGCCAGAACTAATGAAAAACTGTTTTTT.

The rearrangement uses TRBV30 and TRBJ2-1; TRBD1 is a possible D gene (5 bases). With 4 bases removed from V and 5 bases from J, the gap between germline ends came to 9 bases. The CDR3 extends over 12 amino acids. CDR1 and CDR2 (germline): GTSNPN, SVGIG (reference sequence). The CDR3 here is CAWMWGHNEQFF. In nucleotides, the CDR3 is TGTGCCTGGATGTGGGGCCACAATGAGCAGTTCTTC.

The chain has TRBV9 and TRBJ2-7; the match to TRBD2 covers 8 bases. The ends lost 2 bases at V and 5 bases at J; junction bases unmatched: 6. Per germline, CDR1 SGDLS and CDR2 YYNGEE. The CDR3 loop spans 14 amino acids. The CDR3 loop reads CASSVAGGFHEQYF. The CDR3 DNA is TGTGCCAGCAGCGTCGCGGGAGGATTCCACGAGCAGTACTTC.